Reported below is one T cell receptor beta chain. This entry is derived from a study of blood T cell repertoires in COVID-19. Looking at the study overall: Sites in the United States, Italy and Spain provided acute and convalescent COVID-19 samples.

The CDR3 spans 17 residues. Using immunoSEQ multiplex PCR, the repertoire was profiled, and TCRdb retains in-frame clones only, with some absent. The sample has around 100,000 clones; about 90% are singletons. Sequencing input: peripheral blood. The sequence was obtained from a man aged 25 to 45 in a cohort sampled during active COVID-19. The chain has TRBV1 and TRBJ2-7; the table's D call TRBD1 went unverified against the DNA. TRBV1 is given as a pseudogene. The CDR3 loop is CTSSQVGGRRKVHEQYF. The DNA for the CDR3 is TGCACCAGCAGCCAAGTAGGGGGCAGGAGAAAAGTCCACGAGCAGTACTTC.